These 13 T cell receptor beta chains originate from one sample sequenced in a study of memory CD8 T cells in hepatitis C reinfection. Clones were read by immunoSEQ multiplex PCR, and TCRdb kept only the in-frame ones, dropping some. This sample has roughly 43,000 clones, with 88% found just once. Time point here: peak reinfection, 3 to 8 weeks after reinfection detection. Sorted cells were sequenced directly ex vivo without any in vitro expansion. The sequenced sample consisted of naive CD8+ T cells sorted from blood. All receptors come from a man between 18 and 35 years old with hepatitis C virus infection.

This clone was seen only once. V and J are TRBV19 and TRBJ2-2; D unresolved. Germline loops: CDR1 LNHDA, CDR2 SQIVND (reference sequence). The CDR3 consists of 13 residues. Trimming cost V 1 base and J 7 bases, with 7 bases left between them. CDR3 amino acids: CASSIGANGELFF. The CDR3, as DNA: TGTGCCAGTAGTATAGGAGCGAACGGGGAGCTGTTTTTT.

This clone has more than one count but fewer than ten. The chain links TRBV27 to TRBJ2-7; 10 bases match TRBD1. Germline V gives CDR1 MNHEY, CDR2 SMNVEV (reference sequence). The CDR3 has 15 amino acids. With V trimmed by 5 bases and J by 7 bases, 11 bases remained unmatched. DNA for the CDR3: TGTGCCAGCAGTACGATAGGGACAGGGGAGAGGGAGCAGTACTTC. Translating gives CASSTIGTGEREQYF.

For this clone: The junction and the germline gene differ at one end; a read error may be behind it. This chain links TRBV13 with TRBJ2-7, with D maybe TRBD2 (6 bases). Germline loops: CDR1 PRHDT, CDR2 FYEKMQ (reference sequence). The CDR3 is 14 amino acids. The CDR3 nucleotides read TGTGCCAGCAGCTTTGGGGACTTTCCCTCCGAGCAGCACTTC. Translated: CASSFGDFPSEQHF.

The gene calls are TRBV7-6 and TRBJ2-1, with TRBD2 identical over 7 bases. V trimming: 5 bases; J trimming: 0 bases; junction bases outside the gene matches: 7. CDR1 SGHVS and CDR2 FNYEAQ come from the germline V gene. There are 16 residues in the CDR3. In nucleotides, the CDR3 is TGTGCCAGCAGCCCCCTAGCGGAGAGCTCCTACAATGAGCAGTTCTTC. This translates into CASSPLAESSYNEQFF.

The V and J genes are TRBV5-1 and TRBJ2-5; TRBD2 matches 9 bases. J gave up 2 bases and V 4 bases, and 6 bases lay outside the gene matches. CDR1 and CDR2 (germline): SGHRS, YFSETQ. This CDR3 is built from 15 residues. The CDR3 DNA sequence: TGCGCCAGCAGCGCCGGGACTAGCAGGCAAGAGACCCAGTACTTC. This codes for CASSAGTSRQETQYF.

V and J are TRBV9 and TRBJ1-5; D possibly corresponds to TRBD1 (5 bases). The CDR3 length is 14 residues. Germline CDR1 reads SGDLS; CDR2 reads YYNGEE. The V end lost 0 bases, the J end lost 2 bases, and 6 bases lay between the germline ends. The CDR3 loop is CASSVEGGNQPQHF. CDR3 bases: TGTGCCAGCAGCGTAGAAGGGGGCAATCAGCCCCAGCATTTT.

This chain's CDR3 is CASSEGASLYNEQFF. The CDR3 DNA is TGTGCCAGCAGTGAGGGGGCATCCCTCTACAATGAGCAGTTCTTC. V usage is TRBV6-4 and J usage is TRBJ2-1; possibly TRBD1 for D (6 bases). Germline V gene data show CDR1 as MRHNA and CDR2 as SNTAGT. V was shortened by 3 bases and J by 3 bases, with 12 bases between the two germline ends. The length of the CDR3 is 15 residues.

CDR3 in amino acids: CASSLTVLGDTIYF. The CDR3 coding sequence is TGTGCCAGCAGCTTAACGGTTTTAGGGGACACCATATATTTT. This chain joins TRBV7-9 and TRBJ1-3; TRBD1 is a possible D gene (5 bases). V was clipped by 2 bases and J by 8 bases, with 13 bases between them. CDR1 is SEHNR and CDR2 is FQNEAQ in the germline V gene (reference sequence). The CDR3 consists of 14 residues.

This chain uses TRBV5-6 with TRBJ2-1, with D possibly TRBD2 on 6 matching bases. Trimming shortened V by 3 bases and J by 8 bases, and 6 bases separated the two germline ends. CDR1 and CDR2 from the germline V gene are SGHDT and YYEEEE. This CDR3 has 11 residues. CDR3 nucleotide sequence: TGTGCCAGCAGCTGGGGGGATGAGCAGTTCTTC. This sequence encodes CASSWGDEQFF.

The gene calls are TRBV27 and TRBJ2-1; 9 bases fit TRBD2. This CDR3 comprises 16 residues. Unmatched junction bases numbered 5, after V lost 5 bases and J lost 0 bases. The germline CDR1 and CDR2 sequences are MNHEY and SMNVEV (reference sequence). CDR3 sequence: CASSPSGGSSYNEQFF. The DNA of the CDR3 is TGTGCCAGCAGTCCCAGCGGGGGGAGCTCCTACAATGAGCAGTTCTTC.

The J gene is TRBJ2-7, the V gene TRBV11-2; 7 bases align to TRBD1. The CDR3 is 14 residues long. Germline V gene sequence: CDR1 SGHAT, CDR2 FQNNGV. CDR3 in DNA: TGTGCCAGCAGCTTAGAACAGGGGTCCTACAAGCAGTACGTC. Protein: CASSLEQGSYKQYV.

The chain employs TRBV5-1 and TRBJ2-1; TRBD2 agrees at 13 bases. Germline V gives CDR1 SGHRS, CDR2 YFSETQ. V lost 3 bases to trimming and J lost 4 bases; unmatched junction nucleotides: 4. This CDR3 is 16 amino acids long. The CDR3 sequence is CASSSVLAGGYNEQFF. CDR3 sequence (DNA): TGCGCCAGCAGCTCCGTACTAGCGGGAGGGTACAATGAGCAGTTCTTC.

This clone was counted only a few times. This chain connects TRBV4-1 to TRBJ2-7; D is possibly TRBD1 (5 bases). Germline V CDR1 and CDR2: MGHRA, YSYEKL. The V end was cut by 1 base, the J end by 1 base, with 8 bases between. There are 14 residues in the CDR3. This chain's CDR3 is CASSQGRDSYEQYF. The CDR3 DNA follows: TGCGCCAGCAGCCAAGGCAGGGATTCCTACGAGCAGTACTTC.